The source of this T cell receptor (beta chain) is a study of blood T cell repertoires in COVID-19. For the study at large: Sources were T cells, B-cell-depleted T cells, or PBMCs; the material itself was cDNA or gDNA.

CDR1 is SGHVS, CDR2 FQNEAQ, per germline. The CDR3 has 15 residues. The V and J ends lost 3 bases and 2 bases, in that order; junction bases with no gene match: 2. TCRdb's copy holds only in-frame clones and misses some; the assay was immunoSEQ multiplex PCR. The data contain 200,000 to 250,000 clones, about 85% of them singletons. The sequence came from a man between 40 and 49 years old who had recovered from COVID-19. The sequenced sample was PBMCs or T cells enriched from blood (not recorded which). The chain couples TRBV7-8 to TRBJ2-3; 10 bases agree with TRBD2. Here the CDR3 DNA reads TGTGCCAGCAGCTTTCTAGCGGGAGTCACAGATACGCAGTATTTT. Its protein product is CASSFLAGVTDTQYF.